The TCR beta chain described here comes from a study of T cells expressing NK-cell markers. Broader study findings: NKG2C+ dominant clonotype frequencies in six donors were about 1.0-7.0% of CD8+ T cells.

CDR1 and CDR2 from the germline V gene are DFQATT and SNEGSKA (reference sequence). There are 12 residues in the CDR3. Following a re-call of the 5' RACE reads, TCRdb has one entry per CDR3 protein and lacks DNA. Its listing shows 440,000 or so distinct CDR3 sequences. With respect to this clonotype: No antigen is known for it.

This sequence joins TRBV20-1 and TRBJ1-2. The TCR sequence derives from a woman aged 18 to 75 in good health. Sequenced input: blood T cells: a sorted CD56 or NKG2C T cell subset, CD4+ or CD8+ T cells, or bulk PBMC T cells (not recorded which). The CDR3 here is CSASGQNYGYTF.